This is a list of T cell receptor beta chains from one sample in a study of response to subunit inactivated influenza vaccine. TCRdb re-analysed the RT-PCR reads in MiXCR, keeping a single row per CDR3 protein. The sample records 500,000 to 650,000 distinct CDR3 sequences, roughly 8.2% being singletons. This material consisted of PBMCs from blood, taken around 2 years after vaccination. These receptors came from a man aged 50 to 69 who received an inactivated influenza vaccine. Each CDR3 is given with its conserved first and last residue. D genes are given only for firm matches.

V gene	D gene	J gene	CDR3 protein
TRBV28	TRBD2	TRBJ2-1	CASSRGTRAYNEQFF
TRBV6-6	-	TRBJ2-3	CASSLLGATQYF
TRBV29-1	-	TRBJ2-2	CSVAGLINTGELFF
TRBV3-1	-	TRBJ2-5	CASSQGGGGETQYF
TRBV4-1	-	TRBJ2-7	CASSQDEPGSYEQYF
TRBV12-3/TRBV12-4	-	TRBJ1-1	CASSFSPTMNTEAFF
TRBV4-1	TRBD1	TRBJ2-3	CASSLDHGTVARTDTQYF
TRBV29-1	-	TRBJ2-5	CSVAGIRETQYF
TRBV6-6	-	TRBJ2-1	CASSYSTVNEQFF
TRBV7-8	-	TRBJ2-3	CASSLVQNTDTQYF
TRBV19	-	TRBJ1-1	CASSIALSDTEAFF
TRBV7-9	TRBD1	TRBJ2-7	CASSLAQGAEQYF
TRBV7-2	-	TRBJ2-7	CASSYAWRYEQYF
TRBV10-3	-	TRBJ2-5	CATQQGQETQYF
TRBV7-9	TRBD1	TRBJ1-5	CASSTGQAIPQPQHF
TRBV7-6	TRBD1	TRBJ2-3	CASSLAWDRLTDTQYF
TRBV20-1	-	TRBJ1-1	CSARQVAEAFF
TRBV5-1	TRBD1	TRBJ1-1	CASSRQGSSNTEAFF
TRBV29-1	-	TRBJ1-1	CSVEDGGRTEAFF
TRBV2	-	TRBJ2-1	CASSFPLGHPTFEQFF
TRBV27	TRBD1	TRBJ2-1	CASSSRQGRGQFF
TRBV28	TRBD2	TRBJ2-1	CASSFISPMGGLGEQFF
TRBV20-1	-	TRBJ1-2	CSATRDNYGYTF
TRBV6-1	TRBD2	TRBJ2-3	CASSPTAGVGHTQYF
TRBV4-2	-	TRBJ2-3	CASSQDLGRSTDTQYF
TRBV5-1	-	TRBJ2-7	CASSWESKDEQYF
TRBV6-5	-	TRBJ1-2	CASSYSQGYYGYTF
TRBV5-6	-	TRBJ1-2	CASSLDVGRGYTF
TRBV10-3	-	TRBJ2-5	CAISESDGQETQYF
TRBV12-3/TRBV12-4	-	TRBJ1-5	CASSSTASNQPQHF
TRBV20-1	-	TRBJ2-3	CSARWQTDTQYF
TRBV18	TRBD1	TRBJ2-7	CASSLDRGREQYF
TRBV20-1	-	TRBJ2-1	CSARDGKRVAYNEQFF
TRBV3-1	TRBD1	TRBJ1-1	CASSLQPGQGSTEAFF
TRBV12-3/TRBV12-4	-	TRBJ2-4	CASSLGGGIQYF
TRBV29-1	-	TRBJ2-3	CSVDRGTDTQYF
TRBV29-1	-	TRBJ2-5	CSVVRGETQYF
TRBV12-3/TRBV12-4	TRBD2	TRBJ2-7	CASSPTTSGDAYEQYF
TRBV6-5	-	TRBJ2-1	CASSYPSYNEQFF
TRBV18	-	TRBJ2-5	CASSPTTGEETQYF
TRBV20-1	-	TRBJ2-5	CSAERIGGHQETQYF
TRBV18	TRBD2	TRBJ2-1	CASSPTSGSTYNEQFF
TRBV18	-	TRBJ2-7	CASSPGHGYEQYF
TRBV20-1	-	TRBJ2-7	CSAMSDSYEQYF
TRBV20-1	-	TRBJ2-3	CSASPHTDTQYF
TRBV29-1	-	TRBJ1-2	CSVELRTYGYTF
TRBV5-1	-	TRBJ2-7	CASSHRDGIYEQYF
TRBV2	-	TRBJ2-5	CASSEGRFQETQYF
TRBV3-1	-	TRBJ2-2	CASSQVHTGELFF
TRBV28	-	TRBJ2-7	CASSFGRQPNEQYF
TRBV19	TRBD1	TRBJ1-1	CASRPGGRGNTEAFF
TRBV20-1	TRBD1	TRBJ2-7	CSARMGQGWSYEQYF